The rows below give T cell receptor beta chains drawn from one sample of a study of T cells in Graves' hyperthyroidism and ophthalmopathy. TCRdb fed the multiplex PCR reads into MiXCR, producing one record per CDR3 protein. The repertoire holds under 550,000 distinct CDR3 sequences, with around 15% as singletons. The sequenced sample consisted of blood. Receptors were obtained from a woman younger than 35 with Graves' hyperthyroidism. Both conserved end residues are part of each CDR3. D genes are given only for firm matches. The size of a clone is reported for some rows only, either as once, few or many, or as a class for expanded clones.

d_gene	abundance	len	j_gene	v_gene	CDR3nt	CDR3aa
.	.	15	TRBJ1-2	TRBV4-3	TGCGCCAGCAGCCAAGAGATCGGTCTAGGGAATGGCTACACCTTC	CASSQEIGLGNGYTF
.	many	12	TRBJ2-7	TRBV5-1	TGCGCCAGCAGCTTGGGAGAAAACGAGCAGTACTTC	CASSLGENEQYF
TRBD1	many	16	TRBJ2-1	TRBV6-1	TGTGCCAGCAGATCAGATAGACAGGGGGCCCACAATGAGCAGTTCTTC	CASRSDRQGAHNEQFF
.	many	17	TRBJ1-5	TRBV20-1	TGCAGTGCTAGAGATTCCGGGGGGGCCTTGTGGAATCAGCCCCAGCATTTT	CSARDSGGALWNQPQHF
.	many	12	TRBJ2-7	TRBV28	TGTGCCAGCAGCTATCAGGGCTCCGAGCAGTACTTC	CASSYQGSEQYF
.	.	10	TRBJ1-4	TRBV20-1	TGCAGTGCTAGTTCTGAAAAACTGTTTTTT	CSASSEKLFF
.	many	13	TRBJ2-7	TRBV5-1	TGCGCCAGCAGCAAAAAGGGGCCCTACGAGCAGTACTTC	CASSKKGPYEQYF
.	many	12	TRBJ1-4	TRBV28	TGTGCCAGCACCCTTACAGGGGAAAAACTGTTTTTT	CASTLTGEKLFF
TRBD1	many	15	TRBJ2-5	TRBV28	TGTGCCAGCAGTGAGGGACAGGGCGCACAAGAGACCCAGTACTTC	CASSEGQGAQETQYF
.	few	13	TRBJ1-1	TRBV20-1	TGCAGTGCCACTCTGAGATTTTACACTGAAGCTTTCTTT	CSATLRFYTEAFF
.	.	13	TRBJ2-2	TRBV6-2/TRBV6-3	TGTGCCACCGGGGACGGAAACACCGGGGAGCTGTTTTTT	CATGDGNTGELFF
.	many	13	TRBJ1-4	TRBV20-1	TGCAGTGCTGCTCAGGATCGGGTTGAAAAACTGTTTTTT	CSAAQDRVEKLFF
TRBD2	few	16	TRBJ2-7	TRBV27	TGTGCCAGCAGTACAAGACTAGCGGGTTCCTCCTACGAGCAGTACTTC	CASSTRLAGSSYEQYF
.	.	14	TRBJ2-5	TRBV19	TGTGCCAGTAGTAGAACAGCGATTCAAGAGACCCAGTACTTC	CASSRTAIQETQYF
TRBD2	many	14	TRBJ2-3	TRBV20-1	TGCAGTGCTAGTAACGGGCGGGAGCCAGATACGCAGTATTTT	CSASNGREPDTQYF
TRBD1	many	17	TRBJ1-1	TRBV6-2/TRBV6-3	TGTGCCAGCAGTTACGAGCCCCCCGGACAGGTAAACACTGAAGCTTTCTTT	CASSYEPPGQVNTEAFF
.	.	13	TRBJ2-1	TRBV6-1	TGTGCCAGCAGTGGGCAATTCACAAATGAGCAGTTCTTC	CASSGQFTNEQFF
.	.	14	TRBJ2-7	TRBV4-1	TGCGCCAGCAGCCAAGTGGGCAGCACCTACGAGCAGTACTTC	CASSQVGSTYEQYF
TRBD1	many	17	TRBJ2-3	TRBV15	TGTGCCACCAGCAGAAAAATGGGACAGGGGGCCACAGATACGCAGTATTTT	CATSRKMGQGATDTQYF
.	.	16	TRBJ1-6	TRBV28	TGTGCCAGCAGTTTACCGACACGCCTACAGAATTCACCCCTCCACTTT	CASSLPTRLQNSPLHF
TRBD2	.	14	TRBJ2-1	TRBV3-1	TGTGCCAGCCTACATAGCGGGAGGTACAATGAGCAGTTCTTC	CASLHSGRYNEQFF
.	many	14	TRBJ2-7	TRBV20-1	TGCAGTGCTAGGGACCGGGACCGGTCCTACGAGCAGTACTTC	CSARDRDRSYEQYF
TRBD2	many	17	TRBJ2-7	TRBV20-1	TGCAGTGCTAGAGACCTACTAGCGGGAGGGAGCTCCTACGAGCAGTACTTC	CSARDLLAGGSSYEQYF
TRBD1	many	18	TRBJ1-1	TRBV12-3/TRBV12-4	TGTGCCAGCAGTTTGAGACAGGGAATATCGGGGATGAACACTGAAGCTTTCTTT	CASSLRQGISGMNTEAFF
.	.	14	TRBJ2-1	TRBV7-3	TGTGCCAGCAGCTTATCGGGGACTGGCAATGAGCAGTTCTTC	CASSLSGTGNEQFF
.	.	14	TRBJ2-5	TRBV11-2	TGTGCCAGCAGCCATGAGGGGGGGCCAGAGACCCAGTACTTC	CASSHEGGPETQYF
.	many	14	TRBJ2-5	TRBV7-3	TGTGCCAGCAGCTTCTGGGGAAAGCAAGAGACCCAGTACTTC	CASSFWGKQETQYF
TRBD1	many	13	TRBJ1-6	TRBV7-2	TGTGCCAGCAGCCCCGACAGGGGATCACCCCTCCACTTT	CASSPDRGSPLHF
.	many	12	TRBJ2-7	TRBV6-1	TGTGCCAGCAGTGAAGGGACATCCGAGCAGTACTTC	CASSEGTSEQYF
.	many	14	TRBJ2-2	TRBV28	TGTGCCAGCAGTTCGGGTCAACACACCGGGGAGCTGTTTTTT	CASSSGQHTGELFF
.	many	12	TRBJ2-1	TRBV18	TGTGCCAGCTCACCGGGAAACAATGAGCAGTTCTTC	CASSPGNNEQFF
.	many	14	TRBJ1-2	TRBV5-1	TGCGCCAGCAGCCCCGGTTTTGGGGACTATGGCTACACCTTC	CASSPGFGDYGYTF
.	few	13	TRBJ1-2	TRBV27	TGTGCCAGCAGTGCTTGTGGGGGTTGCGGCTACACCTTC	CASSACGGCGYTF
TRBD1	many	15	TRBJ2-5	TRBV6-1	TGTGCCAGCAGCGTAGGGACAGGGGGAGAAGAGACCCAGTACTTC	CASSVGTGGEETQYF
.	many	13	TRBJ2-5	TRBV20-1	TGCAGTGCTGAACCGGGACCTAGAGAGACCCAGTACTTC	CSAEPGPRETQYF
.	few	14	TRBJ2-1	TRBV19	TGTGCCAGTAGTATAGGCCAGGGGTACAATGAGCAGTTCTTC	CASSIGQGYNEQFF
.	many	15	TRBJ1-1	TRBV6-1	TGTGCCAGCAGTGAAGCAGGTCAGTTGAACACTGAAGCTTTCTTT	CASSEAGQLNTEAFF
.	.	13	TRBJ2-1	TRBV20-1	TGCAGTGCTACCCGCGGGACCAAAAATGAGCAGTTCTTC	CSATRGTKNEQFF
.	.	15	TRBJ1-2	TRBV4-3	TGCGCCAGCAGCCAAGATCAATTGGGAGGCTATGGCTACACCTTC	CASSQDQLGGYGYTF
TRBD1	many	15	TRBJ1-2	TRBV28	TGTGCCAGCAGCCCCTGGACAGGGGCTCACTATGGCTACACCTTC	CASSPWTGAHYGYTF
.	.	20	TRBJ2-4	TRBV12-3/TRBV12-4	TGTGCCAGCAACAAAAAGGGGGAGGGGTTTCCCCCCTTAGCCAAAAACATTCAGTACTTC	CASNKKGEGFPPLAKNIQYF
TRBD1	.	14	TRBJ1-1	TRBV20-1	TGCAGTGCTAGGCCCGGGACAGGGATCACTGAAGCTTTCTTT	CSARPGTGITEAFF
TRBD1	.	14	TRBJ1-1	TRBV30	TGTGCCTGGAGTACCGGGACAGGGGGCACTGAAGCTTTCTTT	CAWSTGTGGTEAFF
.	many	13	TRBJ2-3	TRBV6-6	TGTGCCAGCAGTTACCAGGGTGCAGATACGCAGTATTTT	CASSYQGADTQYF
.	many	12	TRBJ2-7	TRBV24-1	TGTGCCACCAGTAGGGCTCTGGGCGAGCAGTACTTC	CATSRALGEQYF
.	.	14	TRBJ1-4	TRBV6-1	TGTGCCAGCATCCGCGCGGGGGGTAATGAAAAACTGTTTTTT	CASIRAGGNEKLFF
TRBD1	few	13	TRBJ1-2	TRBV20-1	TGCAGTGCTGGCATCAGGGGGGGATATGGCTACACCTTC	CSAGIRGGYGYTF
.	many	17	TRBJ2-1	TRBV19	TGTGCCAGTACCCGGCCCTCACAGCGGACCTCCTACAATGAGCAGTTCTTC	CASTRPSQRTSYNEQFF
.	many	14	TRBJ1-2	TRBV12-3/TRBV12-4	TGTGCCAGCAGTTTGTACCCCGGAAACTATGGCTACACCTTC	CASSLYPGNYGYTF
TRBD1	many	14	TRBJ1-1	TRBV28	TGTGCCAGCAGTCCAGGACAGGGTGCCACTGAAGCTTTCTTT	CASSPGQGATEAFF
.	many	14	TRBJ2-3	TRBV28	TGTGCCAGCAGTTTCGGAGGTGCCACAGATACGCAGTATTTT	CASSFGGATDTQYF
TRBD1	.	16	TRBJ1-5	TRBV7-2	TGTGCCAGCAGCTTAGGTGGACAGGGGGCAGGAAAGCCCCAGCATTTT	CASSLGGQGAGKPQHF